The clone carrying this T cell receptor beta chain appeared once. This entry is derived from a study of cytomegalovirus exposure and HLA in healthy donors. The primer mix had 60 Vbeta and 13 Jbeta primers. Repertoires were generated with immunoSEQ multiplex PCR, while TCRdb's copy carries only in-frame clones and drops some. Here the sample spans 110,000 to 150,000 clones, roughly 77% being singletons. Trimming pared 1 base from V and 4 bases from J, leaving 9 bases between. This CDR3 is built from 14 residues. Germline-derived CDR1 and CDR2 are SEHNR and FQNEAQ (reference sequence). The sequenced material came from PBMCs. The sequence derives from a woman in her twenties or thirties in good health and CMV-seronegative. V and J are TRBV7-9 and TRBJ2-3; maybe TRBD2 (5 bases). CDR3: CASSLGRGSDTQYF. The CDR3 region has the DNA TGTGCCAGCAGCTTAGGCCGGGGTTCAGATACGCAGTATTTT.